The sequence of this T cell receptor beta chain was determined in a study of blood T cell repertoires in COVID-19. As processed by the authors: Researchers report that nucleated cell counts were estimated from reference gene primer amplification. TCRdb's copy holds only in-frame clones and misses some; the assay was immunoSEQ multiplex PCR. From that table come the V and J calls and clone size; the DNA was used to work out D and trimming. The sample gives roughly 52,000 clones, 89% of which show up once; around 30% is in the top ten. A single count supports this clone. The source material was peripheral blood. The receptor was isolated from a woman of 80 years or more with acute or convalescent COVID-19.

The CDR3 loop reads CASRGTGSGELFF. The CDR3 DNA reads as TGTGCCAGCAGGGGAACAGGGTCCGGGGAGCTGTTTTTT. This rearrangement joins TRBV2 to TRBJ2-2, with D tentatively TRBD1 (6 bases). CDR3 size: 13 residues. Germline loops: CDR1 SNHLY, CDR2 FYNNEI. V was clipped by 6 bases and J by 6 bases, with 11 bases between them.